The next 9 T cell receptor beta chains were all read from a single sample in a study of blood T cell repertoires in COVID-19. The table came from immunoSEQ multiplex PCR; TCRdb's copy has only in-frame clones and leaves some out. The sample consists of some 290,000 clones, roughly 79% of them appearing once. The sequencing sample was made of peripheral blood. Receptors were obtained from a woman aged 55-75 years with active or convalescent COVID-19.

The chain recombines TRBV13 with TRBJ1-2, with 7 bases aligning to TRBD1. The CDR3 is made up of 13 amino acids. The germline V gene has CDR1 PRHDT and CDR2 FYEKMQ (reference sequence). V lost 5 bases and J lost 8; bases outside the gene matches: 8. CDR3 region: CASSPEGARGYTF. DNA of the CDR3: TGTGCCAGCAGCCCAGAGGGGGCGCGGGGCTACACCTTC.

This clone was detected a few times. V is TRBV6-4 and J is TRBJ2-3, with D maybe TRBD1 (6 bases). There are 16 residues in the CDR3. Per germline, CDR1 MRHNA and CDR2 SNTAGT. The V end lost 2 bases, the J end lost 0 bases, and 12 bases lay between the germline ends. In DNA, the CDR3 is TGTGCCAGCAGTGACCACGGGACATCAAGCACAGATACGCAGTATTTT. Protein product: CASSDHGTSSTDTQYF.

A few counts support this clone. V is TRBV9 and J is TRBJ2-5; D perhaps matches TRBD2 (6 bases). V lost 4 bases and J lost 5, with 18 bases in between. This CDR3 is built from 15 residues. CDR1 and CDR2 from the germline V gene are SGDLS and YYNGEE. CDR3 region: CASSFEGRAGETQYF. In DNA, the CDR3 is TGTGCCAGCAGCTTCGAGGGTAGGGCGGGGGAGACCCAGTACTTC.

This clone was detected once. The J gene is TRBJ1-2, the V gene TRBV7-3; 7 nucleotides line up with TRBD1. V dropped 3 bases and J dropped 4; count of bases not matched to a gene: 5. Germline CDR1 SGHTA, CDR2 FQGTGA. This CDR3 is 14 amino acids long. The CDR3, as DNA: TGTGCCAGCAGCTTCGACAGGGTGGGCTATGGCTACACCTTC. Translated, it gives CASSFDRVGYGYTF.

The rearrangement links TRBV19 to TRBJ1-3; D is ambiguous. Germline V gene data show CDR1 as LNHDA and CDR2 as SQIVND (reference sequence). The CDR3 length is 14 residues. V lost 3 bases and J 2 bases, leaving 8 bases between the germline ends. CDR3: CASSMGPTGNTIYF. The CDR3 DNA sequence: TGTGCCAGTAGTATGGGCCCGACTGGAAACACCATATATTTT.

This clone was seen more than once but under ten times. CDR3: CASSQAHSYEQYF. The DNA for the CDR3 is TGTGCCAGCAGCCAAGCCCACTCCTACGAGCAGTACTTC. J is TRBJ2-7 and V is TRBV3-1 (or the pseudogene TRBV3-2); no definite D call. The CDR3 runs to 13 residues. Trimming cost V 1 base and J 0 bases, with 4 bases left between them. CDR1 is LGHDT, CDR2 YNNKEL, per germline (reference sequence).

This rearrangement joins TRBV15 to TRBJ2-1, with D possibly TRBD2 on 5 matching bases. Trimming left V 1 base short and J 7 bases short, with 5 bases between. The germline CDR1 and CDR2 sequences are LNHNV and YYDKDF (reference sequence). CDR3 size: 12 residues. The CDR3 reads CATSRAGNEQFF. The CDR3 coding sequence is TGTGCCACCAGCAGAGCGGGGAATGAGCAGTTCTTC.

This rearrangement joins TRBV7-9 to TRBJ2-7; a weak D match, TRBD1 (6 bases). The CDR3 consists of 15 residues. The germline V gene has CDR1 SEHNR and CDR2 FQNEAQ (reference sequence). V was trimmed by 2 bases and J by 5 bases, leaving 16 bases between them. CDR3 coding DNA: TGTGCCAGCAGCTTAAGTCTGTCCAGGGGACACGAGCAGTACTTC. It yields the protein CASSLSLSRGHEQYF.

J is TRBJ2-5 and V is TRBV21-1; the D segment call TRBD1 is taken from the table without a DNA check. TRBV21-1 is assigned pseudogene status. The CDR3 totals 13 residues. This CDR3 reads CASSSGSKETQYF. The CDR3 DNA follows: TGTGCCAGCAGCTCAGGGTCAAAAGAGACCCAGTACTTC.